The subject of this entry is one T cell receptor beta chain. Antigen: not known. This sample was taken from a study of shared clonotypes between healthy human individuals. Study as a whole: Each donor's CD4 naive and CD4 memory cells filled three plates apiece, CD8 naive two, and CD8 memory one. Findings of the study overall: As a rule, naive subsets had a larger estimated richness than memory subsets.

Researchers divided each subset's genomic DNA evenly across several immunoSEQ plates. Here immunoSEQ multiplex PCR was the method, and the copy in TCRdb shows in-frame clones only, minus some. Of 2 million to 2.5 million clones listed, approximately 94% are singletons. The CDR3 consists of 15 residues. With 4 bases clipped from V and 6 bases from J, the junction kept 6 bases outside the gene matches. CDR1 SGHAT and CDR2 FQDESV come from the germline V gene (reference sequence). The donors were adults (healthy and HIV-negative) with no recent acute infections or vaccinations. Source material: naive CD4+ T cells from PBMCs. Sample subset: CD45RA+ positively selected. This chain uses TRBV11-1 with TRBJ1-5; 10 positions agree with TRBD1. The receptor was isolated from a young man in good health. Some clones in this sample may be carry-over from other donors' samples. The CDR3 DNA follows: TGTGCCAGCAGCTATACTGGACAGGGGGGTCAGCCCCAGCATTTT. This encodes CASSYTGQGGQPQHF.